This T cell receptor beta chain was captured in a study of blood T cell repertoires in COVID-19. Per the study methods: Amplification of reference gene primers provided the estimated nucleated cell counts. The data were produced by immunoSEQ multiplex PCR, yet TCRdb's version contains in-frame clones alone and is incomplete. For V, J and clone size, that table is used; D and trimming come from the DNA. The profile shows over 40,000 clones, 75% to 90% of them singletons. The sequenced sample consisted of peripheral blood. The clonotype was recovered from a man at least 80 years old with acute or convalescent COVID-19.

As DNA, the CDR3 is TGTGCCAGCAGCCTTCGGCTAGGCAGCCAAGAGACCCAGTACTTC. This codes for CASSLRLGSQETQYF. The chain employs TRBV7-9 and TRBJ2-5; no definite D call. Trimming cost V 5 bases and J 1 base, with 14 bases left between them. Germline CDR1 and CDR2: SEHNR and FQNEAQ (reference sequence). This CDR3 spans 15 amino acids.